This passage covers 21 T cell receptor beta chains from one sample sequenced in a study of blood T cell repertoires in COVID-19. Method: immunoSEQ multiplex PCR; TCRdb's copy keeps in-frame clones and lacks some. The sample includes about 150,000 clones, 75% to 90% of them seen just once. Material for sequencing was peripheral blood. The receptors stem from a man between 65 and 85 years old with acute or convalescent COVID-19.

The chain carries TRBV28 and TRBJ1-1; a possible D gene is TRBD1 (5 bases). CDR1 and CDR2 (germline): MDHEN, SYDVKM. Trimming pared 4 bases from V and 10 bases from J, leaving 13 bases between. The CDR3 is 12 residues long. CDR3 sequence reads: CASSSNPRGAFF. The CDR3 bases are TGTGCCAGCAGTTCCAACCCTAGGGGAGCTTTCTTT.

The chain links TRBV18 to TRBJ2-7, with D maybe TRBD2 (7 bases). Germline lookup yields CDR1 KGHSH and CDR2 LQKENI. V lost 6 bases and J lost 0, with 18 bases in between. The CDR3 spans 16 residues. The CDR3, as DNA: TGTGCCAGCTCCCCGGCCCGGGGGGCCGACTCCTACGAGCAGTACTTC. This encodes CASSPARGADSYEQYF.

This clone was picked up one time. The V gene is TRBV10-3, the J gene TRBJ2-7; no reliable D call. The CDR3 length is 13 residues. Germline V lookup: CDR1 ENHRY, CDR2 SYGVKD. Trimming took 5 bases from V and 6 from J, leaving 14 bases between them. The CDR3 DNA sequence: TGTGCCATCAGTTCTCCCGTATTCCGCGAGCAGTACTTC. It yields the protein CAISSPVFREQYF.

V is TRBV10-1 and J is TRBJ2-7; 7 nucleotides line up with TRBD1. V lost 11 bases to trimming and J lost 2 bases; unmatched junction nucleotides: 12. This CDR3 region has 14 residues. The germline CDR1 and CDR2 sequences are WNHNN and SYGVQD (reference sequence). The CDR3 DNA reads TGCGCCGGATACCGGGACAGAGCAACCTACGAGCAGTACTTC. Protein product: CAGYRDRATYEQYF.

In this sample, this clone turned up once. The chain is built from TRBV12-3 or TRBV12-4 and TRBJ1-5; D uncertain. V lost 5 bases and J lost 6, with 8 bases in between. This CDR3 is built from 12 residues. CDR3 nucleotide sequence: TGTGCCAGCAGTCCAGGCCTTCAGCCCCAGCATTTT. It codes for CASSPGLQPQHF.

Written as DNA, the CDR3 is TGTGCCATCAGTGGGGGGGGCGGACCAACCTTCGGAGGAAACACCATATATTTT. Residues: CAISGGGGPTFGGNTIYF. The chain recombines TRBV10-3 with TRBJ1-3; D possibly corresponds to TRBD1 (6 bases). Germline-derived CDR1 and CDR2 are ENHRY and SYGVKD. V was cut by 4 bases and J by 4 bases, with 23 bases left in between. This CDR3 has 18 residues.

This clone was counted between two and nine times. The chain has TRBV9 and TRBJ1-3, with TRBD1 identical over 9 bases. This CDR3 is 19 amino acids long. Germline CDR1 reads SGDLS; CDR2 reads YYNGEE. The J segment lost 2 bases and the V segment lost 2 bases, leaving 14 bases of the junction unmatched. The CDR3 nucleotides are TGTGCCAGCAGCGTTTATGACTCCGGGACAGGGAGTGCTGGAAACACCATATATTTT. Amino acids: CASSVYDSGTGSAGNTIYF.

The table lists this clone with a count of one. The genes are TRBV5-5 and TRBJ2-7; 12 positions agree with TRBD2. This CDR3 has 16 residues. The germline V gene encodes CDR1 SGHKS and CDR2 YYEKEE (reference sequence). The V and J ends lost 4 bases and 1 base, in that order; junction bases with no gene match: 6. CDR3 nucleotides: TGTGCCAGCAGCGGGTCTCTAGCGGGAGGGTCCTACGAGCAGTACTTC. This gives the protein CASSGSLAGGSYEQYF.

The chain has TRBV18 and TRBJ1-4; D is unclear. CDR3 size: 16 residues. The germline gives CDR1 KGHSH, CDR2 LQKENI. The V and J ends lost 2 bases and 12 bases respectively, with 22 bases between them. CDR3 coding DNA: TGTGCCAGCTCACCAGGATTCAACAAAACACGACGGGAACTGTTTTTT. Translation: CASSPGFNKTRRELFF.

The CDR3 region has the DNA TGTGCCAGTAAGCAACCGGGAAGGCACCTTTATGGCTACACCTTC. Its protein product is CASKQPGRHLYGYTF. The chain joins TRBV19 to TRBJ1-2; D unclear. Trimming shortened V by 7 bases and J by 5 bases, and 20 bases separated the two germline ends. Germline assignment: CDR1 LNHDA and CDR2 SQIVND (reference sequence). This CDR3 has 15 residues.

This chain uses TRBV5-4 with TRBJ2-7; D is unresolved. The germline V and J ends were trimmed by 0 bases and 3 bases, with 4 bases remaining between them. Per the germline V gene, CDR1 is SGHNT and CDR2 is YYREEE (reference sequence). This CDR3 has 12 amino acids. As DNA, the CDR3 is TGTGCCAGCAGCTTGGATCGCTACGAGCAGTACTTC. Encoded protein: CASSLDRYEQYF.

The rearrangement links TRBV6-5 to TRBJ1-5; 7 bases align to TRBD1. This CDR3 comprises 15 residues. Germline trimming cut 0 bases from V and 5 bases from J; bases unmatched to any gene: 4. The germline V gene has CDR1 MNHEY and CDR2 SVGAGI. The CDR3 protein is CASSYSNRGDQPQHF. The CDR3 DNA is TGTGCCAGCAGTTACTCGAACAGGGGAGATCAGCCCCAGCATTTT.

The V and J genes are TRBV5-4 and TRBJ1-1; 8 nucleotides align to TRBD1. V dropped 4 bases and J dropped 7; count of bases not matched to a gene: 9. This CDR3 comprises 14 residues. Germline V gene lookup returns CDR1 SGHNT and CDR2 YYREEE (reference sequence). The CDR3 loop is CASSPQGAHIEAFF. In DNA, the CDR3 is TGTGCCAGCAGCCCGCAGGGGGCGCATATTGAAGCTTTCTTT.

DNA of the CDR3: TGCGCCAGCAGCTTGACCGGACAGGGGGCTGTAGAGACCCAGTACTTC. Translation: CASSLTGQGAVETQYF. V gene TRBV5-1 combines with J gene TRBJ2-5, with TRBD1 matching over 11 bases. V was clipped by 1 base and J by 4 bases; unmatched bases: 6. The germline CDR1 and CDR2 sequences are SGHRS and YFSETQ. CDR3 length: 16 amino acids.

In this sample, this clone turned up a few times. The chain uses TRBV11-2 and TRBJ2-7, with 7 positions matching TRBD1. The CDR3 loop spans 15 amino acids. CDR1 is SGHAT, CDR2 FQNNGV, per germline. V dropped 5 bases and J dropped 1; count of bases not matched to a gene: 8. The CDR3 loop is CASSPTGMDSYEQYF. The CDR3 region has the DNA TGTGCCAGCAGCCCGACAGGGATGGATTCCTACGAGCAGTACTTC.

This chain uses TRBV6-6 with TRBJ1-6, with TRBD1 matching over 7 bases. The trim removed 6 bases at V and 8 bases at J, leaving 7 bases unmatched. The CDR3 totals 14 residues. Per germline, CDR1 MNHNY and CDR2 SVGAGI (reference sequence). The CDR3 is CASSLTGSDSPLHF. DNA of the CDR3: TGTGCCAGCAGCTTGACAGGGTCGGATTCACCCCTCCACTTT.

This clone has only a few counts. This chain links TRBV11-3 with TRBJ2-1; tentatively, D is TRBD2 (7 bases). This CDR3 has 15 amino acids. V gave up 2 bases and J gave up 4 bases, with 12 bases separating them. Germline-derived CDR1 and CDR2 are SGHNT and YENEEA. The CDR3 DNA reads as TGTGCCAGCAGCTTATCGGGGGGCAGGTACAATGAGCAGTTCTTC. It translates to CASSLSGGRYNEQFF.

The chain is built from TRBV3-1 (or the pseudogene TRBV3-2) and TRBJ2-7, with unresolved D. The germline V gene encodes CDR1 LGHDT and CDR2 YNNKEL (reference sequence). The V end lost 0 bases, the J end lost 3 bases, and 15 bases lay between the germline ends. The CDR3 sequence is 16 residues long. The CDR3 nucleotides read TGTGCCAGCAGCCAAGATCAGGCTAACCCAATCTACGAGCAGTACTTC. Translating it yields CASSQDQANPIYEQYF.

The V gene is TRBV6-5, the J gene TRBJ2-5, with 10 nucleotides matching TRBD2. Germline loops: CDR1 MNHEY, CDR2 SVGAGI. The J segment lost 4 bases and the V segment lost 7 bases, leaving 6 bases of the junction unmatched. CDR3 size: 14 residues. The CDR3: CASTPSGSTETQYF. In DNA form, the CDR3 reads TGTGCCAGCACCCCTAGCGGGAGTACAGAGACCCAGTACTTC.

This chain uses TRBV3-1 (or the pseudogene TRBV3-2) with TRBJ2-3; D gene ambiguous. The CDR3 loop spans 14 amino acids. Trimming shortened V by 4 bases and J by 3 bases, and 11 bases separated the two germline ends. CDR1 LGHDT and CDR2 YNNKEL come from the germline V gene (reference sequence). As DNA, the CDR3 is TGTGCCAGCAGCCTCGCGGCGTCGACAGATACGCAGTATTTT. Amino acid sequence: CASSLAASTDTQYF.

The V and J genes are TRBV3-1 (or the pseudogene TRBV3-2) and TRBJ1-5; no clear D. CDR1 and CDR2 (germline): LGHDT, YNNKEL (reference sequence). With 0 bases removed from V and 3 bases from J, the gap between germline ends came to 9 bases. The CDR3 has 15 amino acids. CDR3: CASSQDLQPNQPQHF. CDR3 bases: TGTGCCAGCAGCCAAGATCTACAGCCCAATCAGCCCCAGCATTTT.